This T cell receptor beta chain was identified during a study of cytomegalovirus exposure and HLA in healthy donors. Overall study: There were approximately 80 million unique TCRs (from HLA-typed donors) in an early data release. General study points: Association of a missense DCLRE1C variant with TCR beta V- and J-gene trimming was reported in a later analysis. Cytomegalovirus-associated TCR beta chains were listed, numbering roughly 150.

This CDR3 is 18 amino acids long. Germline loops: CDR1 MGHRA, CDR2 YSYEKL. V shed 0 bases, J shed 3 bases, and the junction held 12 bases outside the gene matches. PCR employed 60 Vbeta and 13 Jbeta primers. The table came from immunoSEQ multiplex PCR; TCRdb's copy has only in-frame clones and leaves some out. This sample has some 150,000 clones, with over 80% found just once. As to this clone: Its antigen is still unknown.

The chain carries TRBV4-1 and TRBJ1-2; TRBD1 agrees at 8 bases. This clonotype was sampled from a male donor in good health and CMV-seronegative. Source material: PBMCs. The CDR3 DNA reads TGCGCCAGCAGCCAAGATCCCAGGGGGCGCCGTTTGGACTATGGCTACACCTTC. Protein: CASSQDPRGRRLDYGYTF.